Below, 12 T cell receptor beta chains from the same sample are listed, as sequenced in a study of T cells in Graves' hyperthyroidism and ophthalmopathy. TCR beta CDR3 regions were amplified from RNA transcripts. An initial round of RT-PCR targeting the TCR CDR3 relied on the HTBI primer set. TCRdb used MiXCR to reprocess the multiplex PCR reads, holding one entry per CDR3 protein. The sample consists of 650,000 to 800,000 distinct CDR3 sequences, 45% of them appearing once. Material: peripheral blood or thyroid tissue (not recorded which). The receptors were sampled from an adult man with Graves' disease, either hyperthyroidism or ophthalmopathy (not recorded which).

This clonotype was detected ten times or more. The J gene is TRBJ2-7, the V gene TRBV7-9; 7 bases align to TRBD1. The CDR3 runs to 13 residues. V shed 4 bases, J shed 7 bases, and the junction held 7 bases outside the gene matches. Germline V gene lookup returns CDR1 SEHNR and CDR2 FQNEAQ (reference sequence). This chain's CDR3 is CASSSTGAREQYF. CDR3 DNA sequence: TGTGCCAGCAGCTCTACAGGGGCTAGGGAGCAGTACTTC.

V is TRBV13 and J is TRBJ1-4; the D gene is possibly TRBD1 (5 bases). The CDR3 contains 14 residues. With 6 bases removed from V and 4 bases from J, the gap between germline ends came to 12 bases. In germline, CDR1 is PRHDT, CDR2 FYEKMQ (reference sequence). CDR3 loop: CASRGLAHNEKLFF. In DNA, the CDR3 is TGTGCCAGCAGGGGGCTAGCCCATAATGAAAAACTGTTTTTT.

J is TRBJ1-1 and V is TRBV12-3 or TRBV12-4; no reliable D call. The CDR3 loop spans 14 amino acids. Between the trimmed V and J ends, which lost 3 bases and 5 bases, there was a span of 13 bases. The CDR3 DNA sequence: TGTGCCAGCAGTTTCGCCAGGTGGTCTACTGAAGCTTTCTTT. This translates into CASSFARWSTEAFF.

This clonotype was counted at least ten times. The V and J genes are TRBV6-5 and TRBJ2-7; D unclear. V lost 1 base, J lost 2 bases, and 9 bases lay in between. The CDR3 is 14 amino acids. Looked up from germline, CDR1 is MNHEY and CDR2 is SVGAGI. CDR3 amino acids: CASSYFPGAYEQYF. CDR3 bases: TGTGCCAGCAGTTACTTCCCAGGAGCCTACGAGCAGTACTTC.

This chain connects TRBV6-6 to TRBJ2-2, with D maybe TRBD1 (5 bases). The CDR3 sequence is 13 residues long. Trimming took off 9 bases at V and 1 base at J, with 9 bases between the two ends. Germline CDR1 MNHNY, CDR2 SVGAGI (reference sequence). The chain's CDR3 is CASETVNTGELFF. CDR3 sequence (DNA): TGTGCCAGTGAGACAGTGAACACCGGGGAGCTGTTTTTT.

This clonotype was counted a single time. A single base separates this from a much larger clone, so it may be a read error. This sequence joins TRBV2 and TRBJ2-5, with a weak D call TRBD1 (6 bases). The CDR3 spans 15 residues. Germline assignment: CDR1 SNHLY and CDR2 FYNNEI. The CDR3 region has the DNA TGTGCCAGCAGCCAAGACAGGAGAGGGGCGGAGACCCAGCACTTC. It translates to CASSQDRRGAETQHF.

This clonotype has a handful of counts. The genes are TRBV7-8 and TRBJ1-6, with 7 bases fitting TRBD1. The germline gives CDR1 SGHVS, CDR2 FQNEAQ. This CDR3 spans 14 amino acids. V shed 8 bases, J shed 9 bases, and the junction held 10 bases outside the gene matches. The CDR3 protein is CASSSQGGGSPLHF. For the CDR3, the DNA is TGTGCCAGCTCATCCCAGGGGGGCGGTTCACCCCTCCACTTT.

As concerns this clonotype: A much more abundant neighbour one base away suggests this may be a read error. This chain uses TRBV9 with TRBJ1-2, with D perhaps matching TRBD1 (6 bases). In germline, CDR1 is SGDLS, CDR2 YYNGEE. The V gene lost 0 bases and the J gene lost 3 bases, with 12 bases spanning the gap. The CDR3 contains 15 residues. CDR3 protein: CASSVGDRNYYGYTF. The CDR3 DNA is TGTGCCAGCAGCGTAGGCGACAGGAATTACTATGGCTACACCTTC.

This clonotype was picked up a small number of times. The J gene is TRBJ1-1, the V gene TRBV20-1; D might be TRBD1 (5 bases). This CDR3 is 12 amino acids long. Germline V gives CDR1 DFQATT, CDR2 SNEGSKA (reference sequence). The V end was cut by 5 bases, the J end by 4 bases, with 11 bases between. CDR3 DNA: TGCAGTGCTGTCCGCGGGGGCACTGAAGCTTTCTTT. Its translation is CSAVRGGTEAFF.

A word on this clonotype: This could be a read error, since a much larger clone is one nucleotide away. The CDR3 loop reads CATSQGLTGELFF. In nucleotides, the CDR3 is TGTGCCACCAGTCAGGGACTCACCGGGGAGCTGTTTTTT. The chain links TRBV10-3 to TRBJ2-2, with TRBD2 as a possible D gene (6 bases). This CDR3 has 13 amino acids. Germline CDR1 ENHRY, CDR2 SYGVKD.

V usage is TRBV10-3 and J usage is TRBJ1-1; 8 bases are a match to TRBD1. The germline V gene encodes CDR1 ENHRY and CDR2 SYGVKD. The trim removed 0 bases at V and 4 bases at J, leaving 4 bases unmatched. The CDR3 length is 15 residues. The CDR3 DNA is TGTGCCATCAGTGAGTCCAAGGACAGGGCCACTGAAGCTTTCTTT. Its translation: CAISESKDRATEAFF.

This clonotype was detected many times. This chain connects TRBV7-8 to TRBJ1-1; D ambiguous. The CDR3 length is 14 residues. Germline V gene sequence: CDR1 SGHVS, CDR2 FQNEAQ. The V end was cut by 3 bases, the J end by 0 bases, with 8 bases between. The CDR3 coding sequence is TGTGCCAGCAGCTTTGGACGATTGAACACTGAAGCTTTCTTT. It encodes CASSFGRLNTEAFF. Full variable domain (rest looked up from reference TRBV7-8 and TRBJ1-1): GAGVSQSPRYKVAKRGQDVALRCDPISGHVSLFWYQQALGQGPEFLTYFQNEAQLDKSGLPSDRFFAERPEGSVSTLKIQRTQQEDSAVYLCASSFGRLNTEAFFGQGTRLTVV.